These T cell receptor beta chains were read from a single sample in a study of shared clonotypes between healthy human individuals. Clones were sequenced by immunoSEQ multiplex PCR, and TCRdb holds only the in-frame ones, with some missing. The sample lists about 1.5 million clones, around 98% occurring once. The specimen sequenced was naive CD4+ T cells sorted from blood. Receptors were obtained from a man in his thirties or forties in good health. CDR3s include the opening cysteine and the closing phenylalanine or tryptophan. D genes are given only for firm matches. Some rows have no size entry. The others give once, few or many, or a class for an expanded clone.

v_gene	d_gene	abundance	j_gene	CDR3nt	CDR3aa
TRBV28	-	-	TRBJ1-1	TGTGCCAGCAGTTTATCCCAGGGTTGGGTCACTGAAGCTTTCTTT	CASSLSQGWVTEAFF
TRBV19	TRBD1	once	TRBJ2-2	TGTGCCAGTAGTAATCGCGGGACAGGGTGGACCGGGGAGCTGTTTTTT	CASSNRGTGWTGELFF
TRBV30	-	-	TRBJ1-4	TGTGCCTGGAGTGTGGTCGGGTTGTACGAAAAACTGTTTTTT	CAWSVVGLYEKLFF
TRBV7-2	-	-	TRBJ1-1	TGTGCCAGCAGCTTACTAAACATATGGAACACTGAAGCTTTCTTT	CASSLLNIWNTEAFF
TRBV29-1	-	-	TRBJ1-5	TGCAGCGTTGAAAGCACCGGAAGGGGTTGCAATCAGCCCCAGCATTTT	CSVESTGRGCNQPQHF
TRBV6-4	-	-	TRBJ1-3	TGTGCCAGCAGTGTTACCCCTGGAAACACCATATATTTT	CASSVTPGNTIYF
TRBV9	TRBD2	once	TRBJ2-2	TGTGCCAGCAGCGTAGCCCTACGGGGTAGCGGGAGCTCCGGGGAGCTGTTTTTT	CASSVALRGSGSSGELFF
TRBV10-2	-	-	TRBJ2-5	TGCGCCAGCAGTGACCGGTGGGCCGGAGGGGAGACCCAGTACTTC	CASSDRWAGGETQYF
TRBV6-4	-	-	TRBJ2-6	TGTGCCAGCAGGCGGACACGGGAGGCCAACGTCCTGACTTTC	CASRRTREANVLTF
TRBV9	-	-	TRBJ2-1	TGTGCCAGCAGCGGTGCTGAGAGCTCCTACAATGAGCAGTTCTTC	CASSGAESSYNEQFF